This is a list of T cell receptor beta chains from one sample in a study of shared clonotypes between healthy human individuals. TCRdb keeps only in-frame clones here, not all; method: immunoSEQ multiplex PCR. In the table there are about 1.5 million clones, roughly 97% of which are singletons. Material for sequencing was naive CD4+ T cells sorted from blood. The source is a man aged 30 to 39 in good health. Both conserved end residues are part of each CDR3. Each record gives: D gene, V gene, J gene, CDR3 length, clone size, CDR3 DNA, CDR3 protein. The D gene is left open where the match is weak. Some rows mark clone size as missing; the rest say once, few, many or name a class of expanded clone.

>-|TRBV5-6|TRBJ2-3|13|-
TGTGCCAGCTCGGTACGCCCCACAGATACGCAGTATTTT
CASSVRPTDTQYF
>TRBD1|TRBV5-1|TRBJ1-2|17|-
TGCGCCAGCAGCTGGGAAGTGACGGGACAGGGGGTTCGTGGCTACACCTTC
CASSWEVTGQGVRGYTF
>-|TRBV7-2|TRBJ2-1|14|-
TGTGCCAGCAGCTTAGGGGGACCCTACAATGAGCAGTTCTTC
CASSLGGPYNEQFF
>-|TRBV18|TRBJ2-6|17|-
TGTGCCAGCTCACCGGTCGTCGGGAACTCTGGGGCCAACGTCCTGACTTTC
CASSPVVGNSGANVLTF
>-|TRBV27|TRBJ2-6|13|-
TGTGCCAGCGGCCACTCTGGGGCCAACGTCCTGACTTTC
CASGHSGANVLTF
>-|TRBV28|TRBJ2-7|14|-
TGTGCCAGCAGTTGGGGGACTTACTCCTACGAGCAGTACTTC
CASSWGTYSYEQYF
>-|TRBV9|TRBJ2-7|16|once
TGTGCCAGCAGCGTGGGGGTGGCAGCCTCAATCTACGAGCAGTACTTC
CASSVGVAASIYEQYF
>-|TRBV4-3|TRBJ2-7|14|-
TGCGCCAGCAGCCAAGGGTCAGGGAGCTACGAGCAGTACTTC
CASSQGSGSYEQYF
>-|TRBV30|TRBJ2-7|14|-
TGTGCCTGGACCCCGACAGGCCTCTCCTACGAGCAGTACTTC
CAWTPTGLSYEQYF
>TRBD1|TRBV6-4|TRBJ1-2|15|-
TGTGCCAGCAGCACCGGGACAGGGCGTTCTCGGGGCTACACCTTC
CASSTGTGRSRGYTF
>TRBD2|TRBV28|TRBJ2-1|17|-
TGTGCCAGCAGTTTTGGCAAACCGGGACTAGCTTTTCATGAGCAGTTCTTC
CASSFGKPGLAFHEQFF
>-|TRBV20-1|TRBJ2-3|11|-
TGCAGTGCAATCTACACAGATACGCAGTATTTT
CSAIYTDTQYF
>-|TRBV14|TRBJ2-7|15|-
TGTGCCAGCAGCCAAGATCTGCGGGGCGGCGGCGAGCAGTACTTC
CASSQDLRGGGEQYF
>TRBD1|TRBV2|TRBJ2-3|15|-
TGTGCCAGCAGTGGTGGGACAGTTGGGACAGATACGCAGTATTTT
CASSGGTVGTDTQYF
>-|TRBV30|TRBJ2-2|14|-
TGTGCCTGGACAGGAGCGAGGGGAACCGGGGAGCTGTTTTTT
CAWTGARGTGELFF
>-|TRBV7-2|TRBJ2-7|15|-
TGTGCCAGCAGCTTATTAGTTACAGGAGCCTACGAGCAGTACTTC
CASSLLVTGAYEQYF
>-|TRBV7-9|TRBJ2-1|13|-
TGTGCCAGCAGCTTAGGCATCTACAATGAGCAGTTCTTC
CASSLGIYNEQFF